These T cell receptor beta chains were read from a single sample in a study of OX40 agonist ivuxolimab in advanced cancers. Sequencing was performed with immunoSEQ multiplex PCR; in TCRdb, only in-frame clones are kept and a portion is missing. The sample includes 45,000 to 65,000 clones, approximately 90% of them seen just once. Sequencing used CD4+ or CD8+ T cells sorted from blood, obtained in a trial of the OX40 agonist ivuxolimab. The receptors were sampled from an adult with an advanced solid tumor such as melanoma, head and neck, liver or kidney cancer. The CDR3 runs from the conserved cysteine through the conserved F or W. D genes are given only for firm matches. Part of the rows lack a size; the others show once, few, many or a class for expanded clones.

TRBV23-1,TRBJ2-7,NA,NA,CASSPQGSYEQYF,TGCGCCAGCAGCCCTCAGGGGTCCTACGAGCAGTACTTC
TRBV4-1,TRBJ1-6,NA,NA,CASSQEAPRRSTPLHF,TGCGCCAGCAGCCAAGAAGCCCCCCGGAGATCAACACCCCTCCACTTT
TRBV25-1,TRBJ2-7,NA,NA,CASSEYTEGLGEQYF,TGTGCCAGCAGTGAATATACGGAGGGCCTGGGAGAGCAGTACTTC
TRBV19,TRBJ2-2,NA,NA,CASSIVTRGGELFF,TGTGCCAGTAGTATCGTAACCCGGGGCGGGGAGCTGTTTTTT
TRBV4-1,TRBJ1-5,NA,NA,CASSQALNTGTNPNQPQHF,TGCGCCAGCAGCCAAGCTTTGAATACCGGGACAAACCCCAATCAGCCCCAGCATTTT
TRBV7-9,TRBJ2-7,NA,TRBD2,CASSVSTSEHEQYF,TGTGCCAGCAGCGTATCGACTAGCGAGCACGAGCAGTACTTC
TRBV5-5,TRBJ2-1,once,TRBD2,CASSLEASGRYEQFF,TGTGCCAGCAGCTTGGAGGCTAGCGGGAGGTATGAGCAGTTCTTC
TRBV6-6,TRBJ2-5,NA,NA,CASTSTRIGETQYF,TGTGCCAGCACCTCTACTAGGATAGGAGAGACCCAGTACTTC
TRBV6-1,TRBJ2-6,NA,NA,CASSEATGANVLTF,TGTGCCAGCAGTGAAGCTACTGGGGCCAACGTCCTGACTTTC
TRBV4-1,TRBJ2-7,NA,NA,CASRPGTGSYEQYF,TGCGCCAGCAGGCCCGGGACGGGATCCTACGAGCAGTACTTC
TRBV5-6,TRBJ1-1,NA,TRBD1,CASSFGQGGTEAFF,TGTGCCAGCAGCTTCGGACAGGGTGGAACTGAAGCTTTCTTT
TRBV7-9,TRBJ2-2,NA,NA,CASSLYGQPTGELFF,TGTGCCAGCAGCTTATATGGCCAACCGACCGGGGAGCTGTTTTTT
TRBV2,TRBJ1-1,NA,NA,CASNSGGGHTEAFF,TGTGCCAGCAACTCGGGTGGGGGGCACACTGAAGCTTTCTTT
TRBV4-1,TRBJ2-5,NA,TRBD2,CASSQWLGGGDQETQYF,TGCGCCAGCAGCCAGTGGCTCGGCGGGGGAGACCAAGAGACCCAGTACTTC
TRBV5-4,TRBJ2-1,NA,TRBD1,CASSPGQGIGEQFF,TGTGCCAGCAGCCCGGGACAGGGGATAGGCGAGCAGTTCTTC
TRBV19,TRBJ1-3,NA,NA,CASSVGISGNTIYF,TGTGCCAGTAGTGTTGGGATCTCTGGAAACACCATATATTTT
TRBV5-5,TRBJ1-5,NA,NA,CASSLVGASLNQPQHF,TGTGCCAGCAGCTTAGTGGGGGCCAGCCTCAATCAGCCCCAGCATTTT
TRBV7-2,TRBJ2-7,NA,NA,CASSLGRDFSYEQYF,TGTGCCAGCAGCTTGGGCCGGGACTTCTCCTACGAGCAGTACTTC
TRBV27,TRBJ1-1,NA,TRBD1,CASSVRDRGSEAFF,TGTGCCAGCAGTGTCCGGGACAGGGGTTCTGAAGCTTTCTTT
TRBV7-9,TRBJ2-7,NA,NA,CASSLTVHEQYF,TGTGCCAGCAGCTTAACGGTACACGAGCAGTACTTC
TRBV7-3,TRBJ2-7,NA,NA,CASSLTAGSSYEQYF,TGTGCCAGCAGCCTCACGGCGGGAAGCTCCTACGAGCAGTACTTC
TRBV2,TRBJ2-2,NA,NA,CASSELDSNTGELFF,TGTGCCAGCAGTGAACTCGACTCGAACACCGGGGAGCTGTTTTTT
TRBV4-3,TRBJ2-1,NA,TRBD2,CASSDGRGNEQFF,TGCGCCAGCAGCGACGGGAGGGGCAATGAGCAGTTCTTC
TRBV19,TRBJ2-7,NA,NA,CASSITAGAYEQYF,TGTGCCAGTAGTATAACGGCTGGGGCCTACGAGCAGTACTTC
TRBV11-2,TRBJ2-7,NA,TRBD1,CASSSGQMGYEQYF,TGTGCCAGCAGCTCGGGACAGATGGGCTACGAGCAGTACTTC
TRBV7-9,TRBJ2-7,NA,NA,CASSQTPAIYEQYF,TGTGCCAGCAGCCAGACTCCCGCGATCTACGAGCAGTACTTC
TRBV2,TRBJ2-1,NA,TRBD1,CASSHSGGPYNEQFF,TGTGCCAGCAGTCATTCAGGGGGACCCTACAATGAGCAGTTCTTC
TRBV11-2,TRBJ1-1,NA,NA,CASSLGSWGATEAFF,TGTGCCAGCAGCTTAGGTTCGTGGGGGGCCACTGAAGCTTTCTTT
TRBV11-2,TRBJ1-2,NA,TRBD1,CASSPGTGPGGYTF,TGTGCCAGCAGCCCCGGGACAGGTCCTGGTGGCTACACCTTC
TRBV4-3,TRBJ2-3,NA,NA,CASSQDRGTWDTQYF,TGCGCCAGCAGCCAAGACAGGGGGACTTGGGATACGCAGTATTTT
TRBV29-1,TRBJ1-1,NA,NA,CSVEGRGVNTEAFF,TGCAGCGTTGAGGGGCGGGGGGTGAACACTGAAGCTTTCTTT